Listed below are T cell receptor beta chains from one sample, sequenced in a study of control samples from healthy donors and cancer patients. Generated by immunoSEQ multiplex PCR, the TCRdb table keeps only in-frame clones and is missing some. The sample consists of 40,000 to 50,000 clones, roughly 94% of them appearing once. Input material: blood. Every receptor here comes from a man aged 55 to 70 in good health. Each CDR3 is given with its conserved first and last residue. The order of the fields is J gene, clone size, D gene, V gene, CDR3 DNA, CDR3 protein. A D gene is named only where the DNA matches it firmly. A clone size is listed for some rows: how often the clone was seen (once, few, many), or a class if it is expanded.

J gene: TRBJ2-2; clone size: NA; D gene: NA; V gene: TRBV28; CDR3 DNA: TGTGCCAGCAGTTTGGGGTTAAGGCTAGCGACTTTTACCGGGGAGCTGTTTTTT; CDR3 protein: CASSLGLRLATFTGELFF
J gene: TRBJ2-7; clone size: NA; D gene: TRBD1; V gene: TRBV30; CDR3 DNA: TGTGCCTGGGAGGGAATCCGGGACAGGGGATACGAGCAGTACTTC; CDR3 protein: CAWEGIRDRGYEQYF
J gene: TRBJ2-5; clone size: once; D gene: NA; V gene: TRBV10-2; CDR3 DNA: TGCGCCAGCAGTGAGGTCCGTGGTATGGAGACCCAGTACTTC; CDR3 protein: CASSEVRGMETQYF
J gene: TRBJ2-3; clone size: NA; D gene: TRBD2; V gene: TRBV10-1; CDR3 DNA: TGCGCCAGCAGATCGGGACTAGCGATCACAGATACGCAGTATTTT; CDR3 protein: CASRSGLAITDTQYF
J gene: TRBJ1-1; clone size: NA; D gene: TRBD1; V gene: TRBV12-5; CDR3 DNA: TGTGCTAGTGGTTTGTCCCGGGACAGGGGGGCTGAAGCTTTCTTT; CDR3 protein: CASGLSRDRGAEAFF
J gene: TRBJ1-5; clone size: NA; D gene: NA; V gene: TRBV19; CDR3 DNA: TGTGCCAGTAGTGCGAGGGGACAGCCCCAGCATTTT; CDR3 protein: CASSARGQPQHF
J gene: TRBJ2-7; clone size: once; D gene: TRBD1; V gene: TRBV29-1; CDR3 DNA: TGCAGCGTCTGGGACAGCCCTGGGGAGCAGTACTTC; CDR3 protein: CSVWDSPGEQYF
J gene: TRBJ2-5; clone size: NA; D gene: NA; V gene: TRBV5-6; CDR3 DNA: TGTGCCAGCAGCTTGACGGGTGGGCAAGAGACCCAGTACTTC; CDR3 protein: CASSLTGGQETQYF
J gene: TRBJ1-2; clone size: NA; D gene: NA; V gene: TRBV5-1; CDR3 DNA: TGCGCCAGCAGCCCCGGCGGCGGGGCAGGAGGCTATGGCTACACCTTC; CDR3 protein: CASSPGGGAGGYGYTF
J gene: TRBJ2-5; clone size: NA; D gene: TRBD1; V gene: TRBV19; CDR3 DNA: TGTGCCAGTAGTGGGGACAGGGGTGAGACCCAGTACTTC; CDR3 protein: CASSGDRGETQYF
J gene: TRBJ2-1; clone size: NA; D gene: TRBD2; V gene: TRBV19; CDR3 DNA: TGTGCCAGTAGGACTAGCGGGATAGGGGCTGAGCAGTTCTTC; CDR3 protein: CASRTSGIGAEQFF
J gene: TRBJ2-7; clone size: NA; D gene: NA; V gene: TRBV10-3; CDR3 DNA: TGTGCCATCAGTGAACCCTCGGGGAGGACCGGAGACGCCTACGAGCAGTACTTC; CDR3 protein: CAISEPSGRTGDAYEQYF
J gene: TRBJ2-3; clone size: NA; D gene: TRBD2; V gene: TRBV18; CDR3 DNA: TGTGCCAGCTCACCTCTAGCGGGAGGGGTCACAGATACGCAGTATTTT; CDR3 protein: CASSPLAGGVTDTQYF
J gene: TRBJ1-4; clone size: NA; D gene: NA; V gene: TRBV7-9; CDR3 DNA: TGTGCCAGCAGCTTAATGATGATGGGAGAAAAACTGTTTTTT; CDR3 protein: CASSLMMMGEKLFF
J gene: TRBJ2-2; clone size: NA; D gene: TRBD2; V gene: TRBV9; CDR3 DNA: TGTGCCAGCTCATCGTTTGGGACTAGCGAGGAGCTGTTTTTT; CDR3 protein: CASSSFGTSEELFF
J gene: TRBJ1-5; clone size: NA; D gene: NA; V gene: TRBV27; CDR3 DNA: TGTGCCAGCAGTCTGCTACCGGATCAGCCCCAGCATTTT; CDR3 protein: CASSLLPDQPQHF
J gene: TRBJ1-2; clone size: once; D gene: TRBD1; V gene: TRBV30; CDR3 DNA: TGTGCCTGGAGTAAGGACAGGGGGCCCCCCTTGTATGGCTACACCTTC; CDR3 protein: CAWSKDRGPPLYGYTF
J gene: TRBJ2-7; clone size: NA; D gene: NA; V gene: TRBV6-1; CDR3 DNA: TGTGCCAGCAGTGAGGGCGGGGGCCCCTACGAGCAGTACTTC; CDR3 protein: CASSEGGGPYEQYF
J gene: TRBJ1-6; clone size: NA; D gene: NA; V gene: TRBV18; CDR3 DNA: TGTGCCAGCTCACCAACAGGGAGCTCCTATAATTCACCCCTCCACTTT; CDR3 protein: CASSPTGSSYNSPLHF
J gene: TRBJ1-1; clone size: NA; D gene: TRBD1; V gene: TRBV20-1; CDR3 DNA: TGCAGTGCTATTGACAGGGGGCGGAACACTGAAGCTTTCTTT; CDR3 protein: CSAIDRGRNTEAFF
J gene: TRBJ2-3; clone size: NA; D gene: TRBD2; V gene: TRBV28; CDR3 DNA: TGTGCCAGCAGTTTCCCTTCTAGCGGCCTTAGCACAGATACGCAGTATTTT; CDR3 protein: CASSFPSSGLSTDTQYF
J gene: TRBJ1-1; clone size: NA; D gene: NA; V gene: TRBV11-3; CDR3 DNA: TGTGCCAGCAGCTTAGATCCAATATGGGGGGGGCGAATCACTGAAGCTTTCTTT; CDR3 protein: CASSLDPIWGGRITEAFF
J gene: TRBJ2-7; clone size: once; D gene: NA; V gene: TRBV5-6; CDR3 DNA: TGTGCCAGCAGCTTGGGTACTTGGGCTTCCTACGAGCAGTACTTC; CDR3 protein: CASSLGTWASYEQYF
J gene: TRBJ1-5; clone size: NA; D gene: TRBD1; V gene: TRBV7-2; CDR3 DNA: TGTGCCAGCAGCTTAGACGGGACAGGCAATCAGCCCCAGCATTTT; CDR3 protein: CASSLDGTGNQPQHF
J gene: TRBJ2-7; clone size: NA; D gene: TRBD2; V gene: TRBV27; CDR3 DNA: TGTGCCAGCAGGGGGGGTGGCGGGAGGTACGAGCAGTACTTC; CDR3 protein: CASRGGGGRYEQYF
J gene: TRBJ2-3; clone size: NA; D gene: NA; V gene: TRBV11-3; CDR3 DNA: TGTGCCAGCAGCTTACAGGGCACAGATACGCAGTATTTT; CDR3 protein: CASSLQGTDTQYF
J gene: TRBJ2-4; clone size: NA; D gene: NA; V gene: TRBV7-3; CDR3 DNA: TGTGCCAGCAGCTCAGGCCCCAAAAACATTCAGTACTTC; CDR3 protein: CASSSGPKNIQYF
J gene: TRBJ1-6; clone size: NA; D gene: TRBD1; V gene: TRBV10-3; CDR3 DNA: TGTGCCACCACAGGGACAGGGAATTCACCCCTCCACTTT; CDR3 protein: CATTGTGNSPLHF
J gene: TRBJ2-1; clone size: NA; D gene: TRBD2; V gene: TRBV19; CDR3 DNA: TGTGCCAGTAGTATAGTAGCGGGAGGGTGGAATGAGCAGTTCTTC; CDR3 protein: CASSIVAGGWNEQFF
J gene: TRBJ2-7; clone size: NA; D gene: TRBD2; V gene: TRBV18; CDR3 DNA: TGTGCCAGCTCACCCTTCCAATCGGCTAGCGGGGAGGGGGAGCAGTACTTC; CDR3 protein: CASSPFQSASGEGEQYF
J gene: TRBJ2-7; clone size: once; D gene: NA; V gene: TRBV5-1; CDR3 DNA: TGCGCCAGCAGACAGGGACTATCGTCTTTCTACGAGCAGTACTTC; CDR3 protein: CASRQGLSSFYEQYF
J gene: TRBJ2-7; clone size: NA; D gene: TRBD2; V gene: TRBV11-3; CDR3 DNA: TGTGCCAGCAGCGTGAGACTAGCTCTCGAGCAGTACTTC; CDR3 protein: CASSVRLALEQYF